Shown below are 2 T cell receptor beta chains from a single sample sequenced in a study of cytomegalovirus exposure and HLA in healthy donors. In the PCR, 60 Vbeta and 13 Jbeta primers were used. Clones were sequenced by immunoSEQ multiplex PCR, and TCRdb holds only the in-frame ones, with some missing. This sample yields 150,000 or so clones, of which around 88% are seen a single time; roughly 1.9% belongs to the top ten. Sequences were obtained from PBMCs. The receptors derive from a woman between 18 and 30 years old in good health and CMV-seronegative.

CDR3 in amino acids: CASSMGLSEKLFF. The CDR3 region has the DNA TGTGCCAGTAGTATGGGACTTTCTGAAAAACTGTTTTTT. The rearrangement joins TRBV19 to TRBJ1-4; D might be TRBD1 (5 bases). V was pared by 3 bases and J by 7 bases, with 9 bases between. This CDR3 is 13 amino acids long. Germline V gene sequence: CDR1 LNHDA, CDR2 SQIVND (reference sequence).

J is TRBJ2-1 and V is TRBV28; TRBD2 aligns across 8 bases. Looked up from germline, CDR1 is MDHEN and CDR2 is SYDVKM. The CDR3 extends over 15 amino acids. V lost 3 bases to trimming and J lost 9 bases; unmatched junction nucleotides: 10. The CDR3 DNA is TGTGCCAGCAGTTTGGATTCGCGGGGGGCCGCTGAGCAGTTCTTC. Translation: CASSLDSRGAAEQFF.